The 27 T cell receptor beta chains reported below all come from one sample, sequenced in a study of PD-L1 blockade in urothelial cancer. Repertoires were generated with immunoSEQ multiplex PCR, while TCRdb's copy carries only in-frame clones and drops some. The sample yields 85,000 to 90,000 clones, 90% seen once. The sequencing here drew on PBMCs, taken around atezolizumab (anti-PD-L1) treatment. All receptors come from a man in his 60s with urothelial cancer.

The rearrangement joins TRBV11-2 to TRBJ1-1; tentatively, D is TRBD1 (6 bases). Looked up from germline, CDR1 is SGHAT and CDR2 is FQNNGV. V shed 5 bases and J shed 7 bases, with 11 bases lying between them. The CDR3 is made up of 12 amino acids. CDR3 nucleotides: TGTGCCAGCAGCCAAAACAGGGTTGAAGCTTTCTTT. Translated: CASSQNRVEAFF.

The chain uses TRBV29-1 and TRBJ2-3; perhaps TRBD1 as D (5 bases). The CDR3 has 14 residues. CDR1 and CDR2 (germline): SQVTM, ANQGSEA. The V end lost 3 bases, the J end lost 0 bases, and 10 bases lay between the germline ends. In nucleotides, the CDR3 is TGCAGCGTTGACGCGACAGCTAGCACAGATACGCAGTATTTT. Translating it yields CSVDATASTDTQYF.

This clone was observed a single time. The chain is built from TRBV29-1 and TRBJ1-1; possibly TRBD1 for D (6 bases). There are 11 residues in the CDR3. Germline V gene sequence: CDR1 SQVTM, CDR2 ANQGSEA. The ends were cut back, 7 bases at V and 5 bases at J, with 11 bases in the middle. The CDR3 DNA reads as TGCAGCGCATCTAGGGGGACTGAAGCTTTCTTT. Protein product: CSASRGTEAFF.

The chain joins TRBV13 to TRBJ2-1; perhaps TRBD1 as D (8 bases). The CDR3 has 16 residues. Germline V lookup: CDR1 PRHDT, CDR2 FYEKMQ (reference sequence). Trimming pared 6 bases from V and 3 bases from J, leaving 18 bases between. The chain's CDR3 is CASRLDREGVYNEQFF. As DNA, the CDR3 is TGTGCCAGCAGACTGGACAGGGAGGGGGTCTACAATGAGCAGTTCTTC.

V and J are TRBV4-1 and TRBJ2-2; D is ambiguous. Trimming removed 2 bases at V and 6 bases at J, with 13 bases between. Germline lookup yields CDR1 MGHRA and CDR2 YSYEKL. This CDR3 region has 15 residues. CDR3 residues: CASSQTIQVPGELFF. The CDR3 nucleotides read TGCGCCAGCAGCCAAACCATCCAGGTCCCCGGGGAGCTGTTTTTT.

The V and J genes are TRBV18 and TRBJ1-3; D is possibly TRBD1 (5 bases). This CDR3 is 15 amino acids long. V shed 5 bases and J shed 0 bases, with 11 bases lying between them. Germline-derived CDR1 and CDR2 are KGHSH and LQKENI. The CDR3 DNA is TGTGCCAGCTCATCCGGGACTGACTCTGGAAACACCATATATTTT. Protein sequence: CASSSGTDSGNTIYF.

The chain couples TRBV9 to TRBJ2-2; D may be TRBD1 (5 bases). Trimming took 3 bases from V and 2 from J, leaving 14 bases between them. The CDR3 spans 16 residues. Per the germline V gene, CDR1 is SGDLS and CDR2 is YYNGEE. The CDR3 reads CASSAPLGANTGELFF. DNA of the CDR3: TGTGCCAGCAGCGCCCCGTTAGGGGCCAACACCGGGGAGCTGTTTTTT.

The V and J genes are TRBV6-1 and TRBJ1-4; D possibly corresponds to TRBD1 (5 bases). V lost 4 bases and J 2 bases, leaving 8 bases between the germline ends. The CDR3 length is 14 residues. Germline CDR1 is MNHNS and CDR2 is SASEGT. In DNA, the CDR3 is TGTGCCAGCAGTGCCCCAGGGACTAATGAAAAACTGTTTTTT. Translation gives CASSAPGTNEKLFF.

V and J are TRBV7-2 and TRBJ1-4, with TRBD1 identical over 9 bases. Germline-derived CDR1 and CDR2 are SGHTA and FQGNSA. The CDR3 is 15 amino acids. The J segment lost 5 bases and the V segment lost 0 bases, leaving 1 base of the junction unmatched. The CDR3 loop is CASSLAGTGNEKLFF. CDR3 bases: TGTGCCAGCAGCTTAGCGGGGACAGGGAATGAAAAACTGTTTTTT.

The chain employs TRBV16 and TRBJ2-5, with a tentative D call TRBD1 (6 bases). Germline CDR1 reads KGHSY; CDR2 reads FQNENV. The CDR3 runs 13 residues. V lost 5 bases and J 2 bases, leaving 9 bases between the germline ends. The CDR3 here is CASSTGSQETQYF. CDR3 bases: TGTGCCAGCAGCACAGGGTCACAAGAGACCCAGTACTTC.

The J gene is TRBJ1-3, the V gene TRBV9; perhaps TRBD1 as D (6 bases). V lost 3 bases and J 4 bases, leaving 11 bases between the germline ends. Germline V gene sequence: CDR1 SGDLS, CDR2 YYNGEE. CDR3 length: 14 residues. The CDR3 nucleotides read TGTGCCAGCAGCGCCACAGGGAGAGGAAACACCATATATTTT. Its protein product is CASSATGRGNTIYF.

This clone was detected only once. CDR3: CASHRDNEQFF. CDR3 DNA sequence: TGTGCCAGCCACAGGGACAATGAGCAGTTCTTC. V and J are TRBV2 and TRBJ2-1, with D maybe TRBD1 (6 bases). The V and J ends lost 8 bases and 5 bases respectively, with 7 bases between them. In germline, CDR1 is SNHLY, CDR2 FYNNEI. This CDR3 region has 11 residues.

V and J are TRBV18 and TRBJ1-1, with unresolved D. There are 14 residues in the CDR3. Trimming left V 3 bases short and J 0 bases short, with 8 bases between. CDR1 and CDR2 from the germline V gene are KGHSH and LQKENI. CDR3 coding DNA: TGTGCCAGCTCACCGTCGGGGATGAACACTGAAGCTTTCTTT. As protein: CASSPSGMNTEAFF.

The chain joins TRBV6-1 to TRBJ1-4; D remains unclear. The CDR3 is 15 residues long. V lost 6 bases, J lost 3 bases, and 14 bases lay in between. The germline V gene has CDR1 MNHNS and CDR2 SASEGT. The CDR3 region has the DNA TGTGCCAGCAGGTTGCACACCCGATCTAATGAAAAACTGTTTTTT. Amino acids: CASRLHTRSNEKLFF.

This chain joins TRBV6-1 and TRBJ2-1; D might be TRBD2 (7 bases). With 3 bases removed from V and 3 bases from J, the gap between germline ends came to 9 bases. The CDR3 extends over 14 amino acids. The germline gives CDR1 MNHNS, CDR2 SASEGT. CDR3 protein: CASSERGRYNEQFF. CDR3 bases: TGTGCCAGCAGTGAGCGGGGGCGCTACAATGAGCAGTTCTTC.

Only a few counts were recorded for this clone. The chain links TRBV30 to TRBJ1-2; D not resolved. The CDR3 totals 13 residues. Germline-derived CDR1 and CDR2 are GTSNPN and SVGIG (reference sequence). The V and J ends lost 0 bases and 4 bases respectively, with 9 bases between them. The DNA for the CDR3 is TGTGCCTGGAGTGTACACATTGGCTATGGCTACACCTTC. This sequence encodes CAWSVHIGYGYTF.

The V gene is TRBV11-2, the J gene TRBJ2-4; D might be TRBD2 (6 bases). The CDR3 runs to 18 residues. The germline V and J ends were trimmed by 4 bases and 5 bases, with 24 bases remaining between them. Germline CDR1 is SGHAT and CDR2 is FQNNGV. The CDR3 nucleotides read TGTGCCAGCAGCTATTCCTCCCTTCCTTGGAGGGGCCAAAACATTCAGTACTTC. Translation: CASSYSSLPWRGQNIQYF.

This sequence joins TRBV4-3 and TRBJ2-3; the D gene is possibly TRBD1 (7 bases). Germline V lookup: CDR1 LGHNA, CDR2 YSLEER. V was clipped by 0 bases and J by 4 bases, with 11 bases between them. The CDR3 spans 15 residues. The CDR3 DNA follows: TGCGCCAGCAGCCAAGACTCAGGGGGGCCAGATACGCAGTATTTT. It codes for CASSQDSGGPDTQYF.

The chain combines TRBV4-2 with TRBJ1-2; 8 nucleotides match TRBD1. V was pared by 4 bases and J by 4 bases, with 8 bases of the junction left unmatched. The length of the CDR3 is 15 residues. The germline V gene encodes CDR1 LGHNA and CDR2 YNFKEQ. CDR3: CASSPGQGETYGYTF. CDR3 DNA: TGTGCCAGCAGCCCCGGACAGGGCGAGACCTATGGCTACACCTTC.

This chain links TRBV10-1 with TRBJ2-7; 8 positions match TRBD2. J was trimmed by 2 bases and V by 4 bases; bases with no gene match: 1. The germline CDR1 and CDR2 sequences are WNHNN and SYGVQD (reference sequence). The CDR3 covers 13 residues. The CDR3 DNA sequence: TGCGCCAGCAGTGCGGGACTAGCCTACGAGCAGTACTTC. Its protein is CASSAGLAYEQYF.

The chain carries TRBV30 and TRBJ1-2, with 9 positions matching TRBD1. In germline, CDR1 is GTSNPN, CDR2 SVGIG (reference sequence). This CDR3 has 12 residues. J gave up 7 bases and V 2 bases, and 2 bases lay outside the gene matches. CDR3 coding DNA: TGTGCCTGGAGTCAGACAGGGGGTGGCTACACCTTC. This sequence encodes CAWSQTGGGYTF.

The CDR3 DNA follows: TGTGCCAGCAGTCCCAATCCGGGACAGGGATACAATGAGCAGTTCTTC. Protein product: CASSPNPGQGYNEQFF. The chain recombines TRBV28 with TRBJ2-1; 9 bases map to TRBD1. The CDR3 loop spans 16 amino acids. With V trimmed by 5 bases and J by 4 bases, 9 bases remained unmatched. CDR1 and CDR2 from the germline V gene are MDHEN and SYDVKM.

The rearrangement links TRBV6-1 to TRBJ2-1, with no clear D. The V gene lost 2 bases and the J gene lost 7 bases, with 3 bases spanning the gap. CDR3 length: 11 amino acids. Per germline, CDR1 MNHNS and CDR2 SASEGT. The CDR3 DNA is TGTGCCAGCAGTGAACGTAATGAGCAGTTCTTC. As protein: CASSERNEQFF.

CDR3 protein: CASSKGGTGVNQPQHF. In DNA form, the CDR3 reads TGTGCCAGCAGCAAAGGCGGGACAGGGGTCAATCAGCCCCAGCATTTT. This sequence joins TRBV21-1 and TRBJ1-5; the table calls TRBD1, which could not be checked here. TRBV21-1 is a pseudogene. The CDR3 spans 16 residues.

This sequence joins TRBV5-5 and TRBJ1-1; D possibly corresponds to TRBD1 (5 bases). The CDR3 consists of 13 residues. Germline V gene data show CDR1 as SGHKS and CDR2 as YYEKEE (reference sequence). The ends were cut back, 4 bases at V and 3 bases at J, with 10 bases in the middle. CDR3 region: CASSQVGDTEAFF. CDR3 nucleotides: TGTGCCAGCAGCCAGGTAGGGGACACTGAAGCTTTCTTT.

The chain links TRBV5-4 to TRBJ1-6; TRBD1 aligns across 12 bases. The V and J ends lost 0 bases and 11 bases, in that order; junction bases with no gene match: 9. The CDR3 totals 17 residues. The germline V gene has CDR1 SGHNT and CDR2 YYREEE (reference sequence). This chain's CDR3 is CASSLAGTGGGRTPLHF. DNA of the CDR3: TGTGCCAGCAGCTTGGCCGGGACAGGGGGCGGACGGACACCCCTCCACTTT.

The chain links TRBV28 to TRBJ1-2, with D uncertain. Per the germline V gene, CDR1 is MDHEN and CDR2 is SYDVKM. Trimming took off 8 bases at V and 4 bases at J, with 17 bases between the two ends. This CDR3 spans 14 amino acids. The CDR3 nucleotides read TGTGCCAGCTTTGACTTAACTGAGCTCTATGGCTACACCTTC. Amino acid sequence: CASFDLTELYGYTF.